The 10 T cell receptor beta chains reported below all come from one sample, sequenced in a study of blood T cell repertoires in COVID-19. Produced via immunoSEQ multiplex PCR; TCRdb's table is partial and in-frame only. The table shows about 410,000 clones, with 89% occurring only once. Sequencing was carried out using peripheral blood. All receptors derive from a woman aged 40 to 50 with COVID-19, enrolled during active disease.

This clone was recorded once. V usage is TRBV30 and J usage is TRBJ1-1; a possible D gene is TRBD1 (5 bases). Germline CDR1 and CDR2: GTSNPN and SVGIG (reference sequence). V dropped 3 bases and J dropped 0 bases, with 11 bases sitting between them. The CDR3 extends over 14 amino acids. The CDR3 is CAWRPDSLNTEAFF. The CDR3 nucleotides read TGTGCCTGGAGACCAGACAGCCTGAACACTGAAGCTTTCTTT.

The rearrangement uses TRBV28 and TRBJ1-2; TRBD1 is a possible D gene (6 bases). The CDR3 runs 12 residues. The germline CDR1 and CDR2 sequences are MDHEN and SYDVKM. V dropped 4 bases and J dropped 6 bases, with 9 bases sitting between them. CDR3 DNA: TGTGCCAGCAGTTCAACAGGGCATGGCTACACCTTC. Amino acids: CASSSTGHGYTF.

V usage is TRBV6-5 and J usage is TRBJ2-5; D perhaps matches TRBD1 (6 bases). The germline V gene encodes CDR1 MNHEY and CDR2 SVGAGI. This CDR3 spans 13 amino acids. V dropped 4 bases and J dropped 4 bases, with 10 bases sitting between them. The CDR3, as DNA: TGTGCCAGCAGTTTCACAGGGATAGAGACCCAGTACTTC. Amino acids: CASSFTGIETQYF.

DNA of the CDR3: TGCGCCAGCAGCCAAGATATTAAATTTGATCAGCCCCAGCATTTT. Translated: CASSQDIKFDQPQHF. The chain joins TRBV4-3 to TRBJ1-5; D not resolved. The CDR3 is made up of 15 amino acids. The germline V and J ends were trimmed by 0 bases and 5 bases, with 11 bases remaining between them. Germline V CDR1 and CDR2: LGHNA, YSLEER.

The chain joins TRBV6-5 to TRBJ2-4; 11 positions agree with TRBD2. J gave up 8 bases and V 5 bases, and 5 bases lay outside the gene matches. Germline-derived CDR1 and CDR2 are MNHEY and SVGAGI. The CDR3 has 14 amino acids. CDR3 region: CASSRLAGWDIQYF. As DNA, the CDR3 is TGTGCCAGCAGTCGACTAGCGGGATGGGACATTCAGTACTTC.

The chain links TRBV5-1 to TRBJ2-2; 7 nucleotides align to TRBD1. The CDR3 runs to 15 residues. The V gene's germline CDR1 is SGHRS and CDR2 YFSETQ. The junction had 4 bases not matched to a gene; V was cut back by 2 bases and J by 3 bases. The CDR3 reads CASSLPTGDTGELFF. Here the CDR3 DNA reads TGCGCCAGCAGCTTACCTACAGGGGACACCGGGGAGCTGTTTTTT.

The CDR3: CASSGSRGQAQENIQYF. The CDR3 region has the DNA TGCGCCAGCAGCGGATCCCGAGGACAGGCCCAAGAAAACATTCAGTACTTC. The gene calls are TRBV10-1 and TRBJ2-4, with 7 bases that match TRBD1. This CDR3 contains 17 residues. The germline gives CDR1 WNHNN, CDR2 SYGVQD (reference sequence). V was clipped by 6 bases and J by 5 bases; unmatched bases: 16.

Comment on this clone: The identical CDR3 is also encoded by other nucleotide sequences in the sample. This chain links TRBV4-3 with TRBJ2-2; 10 positions agree with TRBD1. The germline gives CDR1 LGHNA, CDR2 YSLEER. The trim removed 3 bases at V and 5 bases at J, leaving 3 bases unmatched. The length of the CDR3 is 15 residues. The CDR3 region has the DNA TGCGCCAGCAGCCAGGCGGACAGGGGGACCGGGGAGCTGTTTTTT. It specifies CASSQADRGTGELFF.

The chain uses TRBV5-1 and TRBJ1-2; 9 bases map to TRBD1. The CDR3 covers 17 residues. Looked up from germline, CDR1 is SGHRS and CDR2 is YFSETQ. With 4 bases clipped from V and 4 bases from J, the junction kept 14 bases outside the gene matches. The CDR3 protein is CASSLPDRGELGYGYTF. The CDR3 coding sequence is TGCGCCAGCAGCCTACCGGACAGGGGAGAGTTGGGCTATGGCTACACCTTC.

This chain uses TRBV5-1 with TRBJ1-1, with 7 bases fitting TRBD1. This CDR3 contains 15 residues. V dropped 4 bases and J dropped 5; count of bases not matched to a gene: 11. From germline, CDR1 is SGHRS and CDR2 YFSETQ. CDR3 in amino acids: CASSPVQGLGTEAFF. The CDR3 DNA reads TGCGCCAGCAGCCCGGTACAGGGGTTGGGGACTGAAGCTTTCTTT.